This is a list of T cell receptor beta chains from one sample in a study of T cells after yellow fever vaccination. TCRdb independently ran MiXCR on the 5' RACE reads; one entry per CDR3 protein. Of a few hundred thousand distinct CDR3 sequences listed, around 4.5% were seen once; the top ten hold approximately 19%. Here the sequenced sample was PBMCs, taken 15 days after the yellow fever booster vaccination. Receptors were obtained from a young man who received the YFV17D yellow fever vaccine. Each CDR3 is given with its conserved first and last residue. A D gene is named only where the DNA matches it firmly. Some rows have no size entry. The others give once, few or many, or a class for an expanded clone.

size	V	J	D	length	DNA	CDR3
.	TRBV18	TRBJ1-3	.	15	TGTGCCAGCTCACCCCAGGGAGACGCTGGAAACACCATATATTTT	CASSPQGDAGNTIYF
few	TRBV5-1	TRBJ1-1	.	15	TGCGCCAGCAGCTGGCAATCGGGAGGGAACACTGAAGCTTTCTTT	CASSWQSGGNTEAFF
few	TRBV6-1	TRBJ1-1	TRBD1	13	TGTGCCAGCAGGACGACAGGGCCTGGTGAAGCTTTCTTT	CASRTTGPGEAFF
many	TRBV7-2	TRBJ2-4	TRBD1	14	TGTGCCAGCACCGCAGGGACAGGGAAAAACATTCAGTACTTC	CASTAGTGKNIQYF
many	TRBV9	TRBJ1-2	.	14	TGTGCCAGCAGCGTATCTGGGGGAGCGTATGGCTACACCTTC	CASSVSGGAYGYTF
.	TRBV6-6	TRBJ1-2	TRBD1	15	TGTGCCAGCAGCACAGACAGGGAGGGGAACTATGGCTACACCTTC	CASSTDREGNYGYTF
.	TRBV20-1	TRBJ2-1	.	12	TGCAGTGCTAGAGGGACAAACAATGAGCAGTTCTTC	CSARGTNNEQFF
many	TRBV10-3	TRBJ2-1	TRBD2	16	TGTGCCATCAGTGGGCTAGCGGGGGGGCCCCACAATGAGCAGTTCTTC	CAISGLAGGPHNEQFF
.	TRBV27	TRBJ1-1	.	19	TGTGCCAGCAGTTCTCCGTCCGGGGGTTCCGGGGACTCGGCCACTGAAGCTTTCTTT	CASSSPSGGSGDSATEAFF
many	TRBV6-5	TRBJ1-1	.	13	TGTGCCAGCAGTTACTCGATGGGAGGTGAAGCTTTCTTT	CASSYSMGGEAFF
many	TRBV24-1	TRBJ2-5	TRBD1	15	TGTGCCACCAGTGACCAGGGACAGGCTCAAGAGACCCAGTACTTC	CATSDQGQAQETQYF
.	TRBV7-2	TRBJ2-5	.	15	TGTGCCAGCAGCTTACTTCGGGGGGCCGGGGAGACCCAGTACTTC	CASSLLRGAGETQYF
many	TRBV7-9	TRBJ2-5	.	15	TGTGCCAGCACCCGCCGCGACAGACCTCGGGAGACCCAGTACTTC	CASTRRDRPRETQYF
.	TRBV12-3/TRBV12-4	TRBJ1-5	TRBD1	16	TGTGCCAGCAGTGGCCGAGGGACAGGGGGCATTCAGCCCCAGCATTTT	CASSGRGTGGIQPQHF
many	TRBV12-3/TRBV12-4	TRBJ2-3	TRBD2	14	TGTGCCAGCAGTTATAGCGGGACTACAGATACGCAGTATTTT	CASSYSGTTDTQYF
few	TRBV4-1	TRBJ1-6	.	16	TGCGCCAGCAGCCACAACCGGGACGAGAATAATTCACCCCTCCACTTT	CASSHNRDENNSPLHF
.	TRBV24-1	TRBJ1-2	TRBD1	12	TGTGCCACCAGTGAAGGGGGCAATGGCTACACCTTC	CATSEGGNGYTF
many	TRBV4-2	TRBJ2-5	TRBD2	16	TGTGCCAGCAGCCAAGATGGCCCAAGCGGGGGTGGGACCCAGTACTTC	CASSQDGPSGGGTQYF
many	TRBV6-5	TRBJ1-1	.	17	TGTGCCAGCAGTTATCTAAGCCTTGCGGGCTTGGACACTGAAGCTTTCTTT	CASSYLSLAGLDTEAFF
few	TRBV3-1	TRBJ2-4	TRBD2	13	TGTGCCAGCAGCCAGACTAGCGAGGGCATTCAGTACTTC	CASSQTSEGIQYF
.	TRBV27	TRBJ1-4	TRBD1	14	TGTGCCAGCAGTTTCGACAGGGGTCATGAAAAACTGTTTTTT	CASSFDRGHEKLFF
few	TRBV7-9	TRBJ1-5	TRBD1	16	TGTGCCAGCAGCTTGGGGACAGGGCGGGAGGATCAGCCCCAGCATTTT	CASSLGTGREDQPQHF
.	TRBV9	TRBJ2-1	.	15	TGTGCCAGCAGCGTACGAGAGGGGGCCTACAATGAGCAGTTCTTC	CASSVREGAYNEQFF
many	TRBV7-3	TRBJ2-3	.	15	TGTGCCAGCAGCTTCACAGGAGCTGGCACAGATACGCAGTATTTT	CASSFTGAGTDTQYF
many	TRBV7-7	TRBJ2-1	TRBD1	16	TGTGCCAGCAGCCCTATCCGGGACAGGGGACACAATGAGCAGTTCTTC	CASSPIRDRGHNEQFF
few	TRBV5-1	TRBJ2-7	TRBD1	16	TGCGCCAGCAGCTCGCGAAGCAGGGGGCACGACGGCGAGCAGTACTTC	CASSSRSRGHDGEQYF